This entry is about one T cell receptor beta chain. Using immunoSEQ multiplex PCR, the repertoire was profiled, and TCRdb retains in-frame clones only, with some absent. Here the sample spans about 240,000 clones, about 80% being singletons. The data stem from a study of blood T cell repertoires in COVID-19. Study-level information: The analysed material was cDNA or gDNA that came from T cells, B-cell-depleted T cells, or PBMCs.

The sequence derives from a woman aged 80 or over with acute or convalescent COVID-19. The sample comprised peripheral blood.

The CDR3 nucleotides read TGTGCCAGCAGCCTAGATCCTAGCTCCTACAATGAGCAGTTCTTC. It yields the protein CASSLDPSSYNEQFF. The genes are TRBV5-4 and TRBJ2-1; D uncertain. Germline values: CDR1 SGHNT, CDR2 YYREEE (reference sequence). CDR3 length equals 15 residues. V was trimmed by 4 bases and J by 0 bases, leaving 11 bases between them.